This T cell receptor (beta chain) was identified in a study of T cells after yellow fever vaccination. A few counts support this clonotype. One entry per CDR3 protein results from TCRdb running MiXCR on the 5' RACE reads. The sample has just under 600,000 distinct CDR3 sequences; roughly 12% are singletons. This clonotype was obtained from a man aged 25-45 years who received the YFV17D yellow fever vaccine. The sample in question was PBMCs, obtained on the day of the yellow fever booster vaccination.

The CDR3 region is CASSALTSGSGVTQYF. The DNA for the CDR3 is TGTGCCAGCAGCGCCTTGACTAGCGGGAGTGGGGTGACCCAGTACTTC. The chain combines TRBV7-6 with TRBJ2-5; 12 bases map to TRBD2. After removal of 5 bases from V and 7 bases from J, the junction contained 11 bases not matched to a gene. Germline CDR1 SGHVS, CDR2 FNYEAQ. The CDR3 spans 16 residues.